Shown below are 27 T cell receptor beta chains from a single sample sequenced in a study of blood T cell repertoires in COVID-19. Data came from immunoSEQ multiplex PCR; TCRdb stores just in-frame clones and leaves some out. The repertoire has fewer than 150,000 clones, approximately 83% of them found once; the top ten carry approximately 16%. The sequencing sample was made of peripheral blood. Receptors were obtained from a woman aged 45 to 65 who had recovered from COVID-19.

The chain is built from TRBV5-6 and TRBJ1-6; D is perhaps TRBD1 (6 bases). V was shortened by 0 bases and J by 9 bases, with 7 bases between the two germline ends. The CDR3 runs to 13 residues. Germline CDR1 reads SGHDT; CDR2 reads YYEEEE. CDR3 nucleotides: TGTGCCAGCAGCTTGGGGACAGCTTCACCCCTCCACTTT. This gives the protein CASSLGTASPLHF.

The V call is TRBV5-8, the J call TRBJ1-5, with 7 bases that match TRBD1. Germline CDR1 is SGHTS and CDR2 is YDEGEE. This CDR3 is built from 14 residues. J lost 6 bases, V lost 4 bases, and 7 bases had no gene match. CDR3 sequence reads: CASSGRGLGQPQHF. In nucleotides, the CDR3 is TGTGCCAGCAGCGGAAGGGGGCTGGGTCAGCCCCAGCATTTT.

This CDR3 is CASSPGSPGQRVKTLFF. For the CDR3, the DNA is TGTGCCAGCTCACCTGGTTCTCCGGGACAGAGGGTGAAAACTCTGTTTTTT. This chain connects TRBV18 to TRBJ1-4; TRBD1 matches 7 bases. The germline V gene encodes CDR1 KGHSH and CDR2 LQKENI. CDR3 length: 17 residues. V dropped 3 bases and J dropped 14; count of bases not matched to a gene: 21.

This clone was seen once. The CDR3 reads CSASFATGGTYGYTF. The DNA for the CDR3 is TGCAGTGCTAGTTTCGCCACGGGGGGCACCTATGGCTACACCTTC. The chain couples TRBV20-1 to TRBJ1-2, with TRBD1 as a possible D gene (6 bases). Trimming stripped 3 bases from V and 4 bases from J, with 18 bases between. Germline lookup yields CDR1 DFQATT and CDR2 SNEGSKA (reference sequence). The CDR3 has 15 residues.

The CDR3 loop is CAWSVHNGDGYTF. The CDR3 DNA sequence: TGTGCCTGGAGTGTACATAATGGAGACGGCTACACCTTC. The chain couples TRBV30 to TRBJ1-2, with D unresolved. In germline, CDR1 is GTSNPN, CDR2 SVGIG (reference sequence). This CDR3 spans 13 amino acids. Between the trimmed V and J ends, which lost 0 bases and 8 bases, there was a span of 13 bases. Drawing the rest from reference TRBV30 and TRBJ1-2, the complete variable domain is SQTIHQWPATLVQPVGSPLSLECTVEGTSNPNLYWYRQAAGRGLQLLFYSVGIGQISSEVPQNLSASRPQDRQFILSSKKLLLSDSGFYLCAWSVHNGDGYTFGSGTRLTVV.

J is TRBJ2-1 and V is TRBV13, with 11 bases that match TRBD2. Per the germline V gene, CDR1 is PRHDT and CDR2 is FYEKMQ (reference sequence). The length of the CDR3 is 17 residues. Trimming cost V 6 bases and J 8 bases; bases outside gene matches: 15. The CDR3 here is CASRRFSGRARVDEQFF. The DNA for the CDR3 is TGTGCCAGCAGGAGGTTTAGCGGGAGGGCCCGGGTCGATGAGCAGTTCTTC.

The CDR3 region is CASSGGVWGGGLYEQYF. CDR3 bases: TGTGCCAGCAGCGGAGGGGTCTGGGGAGGAGGCCTCTACGAGCAGTACTTC. The chain employs TRBV9 and TRBJ2-7, with a tentative D call TRBD2 (6 bases). CDR3 length: 17 residues. V was trimmed by 3 bases and J by 3 bases, leaving 22 bases between them. The germline CDR1 and CDR2 sequences are SGDLS and YYNGEE.

The V call is TRBV19, the J call TRBJ2-3, with 7 bases matching TRBD2. Looked up from germline, CDR1 is LNHDA and CDR2 is SQIVND (reference sequence). Germline trimming cut 4 bases from V and 0 bases from J; bases unmatched to any gene: 4. This CDR3 contains 15 residues. This CDR3 is CASSRGRGSTDTQYF. The CDR3 bases are TGTGCCAGTAGTAGAGGGCGGGGGAGCACAGATACGCAGTATTTT.

The chain recombines TRBV2 with TRBJ1-2, with 9 bases lining up with TRBD1. V dropped 6 bases and J dropped 8; count of bases not matched to a gene: 4. The germline CDR1 and CDR2 sequences are SNHLY and FYNNEI. The CDR3 totals 12 residues. Written as DNA, the CDR3 is TGTGCCAGCAGCCAAACAGGGGGCGGCTACACCTTC. Translated, it gives CASSQTGGGYTF.

The sample holds a few counts of this clone. The DNA for the CDR3 is TGTGCCAGCAGCCGCCGGGACAGAGGATTTCAGCATTTT. Its protein is CASSRRDRGFQHF. The chain combines TRBV12-3 or TRBV12-4 with TRBJ1-5, with 7 bases aligning to TRBD1. V was clipped by 6 bases and J by 13 bases; unmatched bases: 12. The CDR3 is 13 amino acids.

Many counts were recorded for this clone. The rearrangement links TRBV15 to TRBJ2-7, with TRBD1 matching over 8 bases. The CDR3 runs 15 residues. Germline CDR1 is LNHNV and CDR2 is YYDKDF (reference sequence). With V trimmed by 2 bases and J by 6 bases, 9 bases remained unmatched. In DNA, the CDR3 is TGTGCCACCAGCAGAAAGACAGGGGCCCAGGGCGAGCAGTACTTC. Encoded protein: CATSRKTGAQGEQYF.

The gene calls are TRBV19 and TRBJ2-3; possibly TRBD1 for D (6 bases). Trimming pared 5 bases from V and 3 bases from J, leaving 15 bases between. This CDR3 is 15 amino acids long. Germline assignment: CDR1 LNHDA and CDR2 SQIVND (reference sequence). The CDR3 DNA reads as TGTGCCAGTAGTGACAGGAGCCGACGTACAGATACGCAGTATTTT. Its protein is CASSDRSRRTDTQYF.

With respect to this clone: Other DNA sequences within the sample encode an identical CDR3. The chain links TRBV18 to TRBJ2-2, with 8 bases matching TRBD2. V dropped 3 bases and J dropped 3; count of bases not matched to a gene: 6. CDR1 and CDR2 from the germline V gene are KGHSH and LQKENI. The CDR3 sequence is 16 residues long. CDR3 nucleotide sequence: TGTGCCAGCTCACCCGCAAGCGGGAGTGACACCGGGGAGCTGTTTTTT. Encoded protein: CASSPASGSDTGELFF.

V usage is TRBV19 and J usage is TRBJ2-3, with no clear D. The CDR3 totals 13 residues. Germline V lookup: CDR1 LNHDA, CDR2 SQIVND (reference sequence). The V gene lost 4 bases and the J gene lost 6 bases, with 11 bases spanning the gap. The CDR3 DNA follows: TGTGCCAGTAGTACGACCACCGGGGATACGCAGTATTTT. Its protein is CASSTTTGDTQYF.

The J gene is TRBJ2-6, the V gene TRBV7-8; the D is unclear. Trimming removed 4 bases at V and 2 bases at J, with 24 bases between. Germline V gene lookup returns CDR1 SGHVS and CDR2 FQNEAQ. CDR3 length: 20 residues. CDR3 nucleotides: TGTGCCAGCAGCTCTCGTTGGGTGCTAGTTGTACCCCCTGGGGCCAACGTCCTGACTTTC. Its protein product is CASSSRWVLVVPPGANVLTF.

This clone was seen just once. The chain recombines TRBV5-5 with TRBJ2-1; 8 nucleotides line up with TRBD1. This CDR3 has 17 amino acids. The germline V gene encodes CDR1 SGHKS and CDR2 YYEKEE (reference sequence). V dropped 2 bases and J dropped 0; count of bases not matched to a gene: 7. The CDR3 nucleotides are TGTGCCAGCAGCTTTAGGACAGGGTCGAGCTCCTACAATGAGCAGTTCTTC. Protein: CASSFRTGSSSYNEQFF. Looking up the rest from reference TRBV5-5 and TRBJ2-1 gives the full variable domain: DAGVTQSPTHLIKTRGQQVTLRCSPISGHKSVSWYQQVLGQGPQFIFQYYEKEERGRGNFPDRFSARQFPNYSSELNVNALLLGDSALYLCASSFRTGSSSYNEQFFGPGTRLTVL.

The chain employs TRBV19 and TRBJ1-2; 11 bases map to TRBD1. CDR3 length equals 15 residues. J was trimmed by 4 bases and V by 5 bases; bases with no gene match: 6. Germline values: CDR1 LNHDA, CDR2 SQIVND (reference sequence). The CDR3 loop is CASSAWTGGLYGYTF. DNA of the CDR3: TGTGCCAGTAGTGCCTGGACAGGGGGCCTCTATGGCTACACCTTC.

The CDR3 loop is CASSPAAGMNTEAFF. The CDR3 DNA reads as TGTGCCAGCAGTCCAGCCGCAGGGATGAACACTGAAGCTTTCTTT. V is TRBV4-2 and J is TRBJ1-1, with D maybe TRBD1 (5 bases). With 6 bases removed from V and 0 bases from J, the gap between germline ends came to 14 bases. CDR1 and CDR2 (germline): LGHNA, YNFKEQ. The CDR3 is 15 amino acids.

The chain is built from TRBV28 and TRBJ1-2; D possibly corresponds to TRBD1 (6 bases). The V end was cut by 8 bases, the J end by 4 bases, with 14 bases between. Germline CDR1 reads MDHEN; CDR2 reads SYDVKM. The CDR3 is 13 amino acids. The CDR3 nucleotides are TGTGCCAGCGGCATAACAGGGATCTATGGCTACACCTTC. This encodes CASGITGIYGYTF.

This clone was seen just once. The chain recombines TRBV11-3 with TRBJ2-2, with 8 bases fitting TRBD2. The CDR3 is 18 amino acids. CDR1 is SGHNT, CDR2 YENEEA, per germline. V dropped 0 bases and J dropped 3; count of bases not matched to a gene: 9. In DNA, the CDR3 is TGTGCCAGCAGCTTAGAGGGTTGGGGACTAGGTCACACCGGGGAGCTGTTTTTT. This sequence encodes CASSLEGWGLGHTGELFF.

The chain employs TRBV30 and TRBJ1-2; weak D call: TRBD1 (6 bases). V dropped 1 base and J dropped 3 bases, with 12 bases sitting between them. Germline lookup yields CDR1 GTSNPN and CDR2 SVGIG (reference sequence). This CDR3 contains 14 residues. The CDR3 DNA sequence: TGTGCCTGGAGTGGGGAGGGGGTTTACTATGGCTACACCTTC. Translating it yields CAWSGEGVYYGYTF.

J is TRBJ1-2 and V is TRBV2, with D unclear. From germline, CDR1 is SNHLY and CDR2 FYNNEI. V lost 5 bases, J lost 7 bases, and 11 bases lay in between. This CDR3 region has 12 residues. CDR3 bases: TGTGCCAGCAGTTCGGAGTCCGCTGGCTACACCTTC. Translation: CASSSESAGYTF.

This chain links TRBV19 with TRBJ2-3; D ambiguous. CDR1 and CDR2 (germline): LNHDA, SQIVND (reference sequence). V shed 5 bases and J shed 3 bases, with 9 bases lying between them. The CDR3 is 13 amino acids. The CDR3 bases are TGTGCCAGTAGTCAACAGAAGACAGATACGCAGTATTTT. Translation gives CASSQQKTDTQYF.

In its sample, this clone was seen once. V and J are TRBV4-1 and TRBJ2-7, with D possibly matching TRBD1 (6 bases). The V gene's germline CDR1 is MGHRA and CDR2 YSYEKL. The CDR3 has 15 residues. Trimming cost V 1 base and J 2 bases, with 12 bases left between them. In DNA, the CDR3 is TGCGCCAGCAGCCAAGGGGCGGACAGAGCCTACGAGCAGTACTTC. It yields the protein CASSQGADRAYEQYF.

V and J are TRBV2 and TRBJ1-5; possible D gene TRBD1, 6 bases. The length of the CDR3 is 15 residues. The germline V gene encodes CDR1 SNHLY and CDR2 FYNNEI. Trimming pared 6 bases from V and 3 bases from J, leaving 15 bases between. The chain's CDR3 is CASRYREYSNQPQHF. CDR3 bases: TGTGCCAGCAGGTACAGGGAATACTCCAATCAGCCCCAGCATTTT. Variable domain in full (rest from reference TRBV2 and TRBJ1-5): EPEVTQTPSHQVTQMGQEVILRCVPISNHLYFYWYRQILGQKVEFLVSFYNNEISEKSEIFDDQFSVERPDGSNFTLKIRSTKLEDSAMYFCASRYREYSNQPQHFGDGTRLSIL.

The chain recombines TRBV29-1 with TRBJ2-1; 12 bases fit TRBD2. Germline loops: CDR1 SQVTM, CDR2 ANQGSEA. J gave up 5 bases and V 4 bases, and 6 bases lay outside the gene matches. This CDR3 spans 15 amino acids. CDR3 in DNA: TGCAGCGTTGCCCCGAGGACTAGCGGGGACAATGAGCAGTTCTTC. It codes for CSVAPRTSGDNEQFF.

The chain employs TRBV4-1 and TRBJ1-3; D is ambiguous. Germline V gives CDR1 MGHRA, CDR2 YSYEKL. The CDR3 runs to 17 residues. V was clipped by 2 bases and J by 0 bases, with 14 bases between them. The DNA for the CDR3 is TGCGCCAGCAGCCAAAGGCGGATGGCTTTCTCTGGAAACACCATATATTTT. It encodes CASSQRRMAFSGNTIYF.